These 10 T cell receptor beta chains were all obtained from the same sample, sequenced in a study of T cell responses to AZD1222 COVID-19 vaccine. TCRdb's copy holds only in-frame clones and misses some; the assay was immunoSEQ multiplex PCR. The repertoire holds about 180,000 clones, with over 85% as singletons. Sequenced material: peripheral blood, taken 28 days after the second dose of the MenACWY control vaccine. The source of these receptors is an adult who received the MenACWY meningococcal vaccine as a control.

The rearrangement links TRBV6-5 to TRBJ2-7, with a weak D call TRBD1 (6 bases). Trimming stripped 4 bases from V and 7 bases from J, with 11 bases between. CDR3 size: 12 residues. Germline V lookup: CDR1 MNHEY, CDR2 SVGAGI. CDR3 sequence (DNA): TGTGCCAGCAGTTCCACAGGGTTAGAGCAGTACTTC. This sequence encodes CASSSTGLEQYF.

V and J are TRBV7-8 and TRBJ1-4; D gene ambiguous. This CDR3 contains 14 residues. The V gene lost 1 base and the J gene lost 7 bases, with 10 bases spanning the gap. Germline loops: CDR1 SGHVS, CDR2 FQNEAQ. The CDR3: CASSLGAGREKLFF. DNA of the CDR3: TGTGCCAGCAGCTTAGGGGCCGGCCGTGAAAAACTGTTTTTT.

The chain carries TRBV5-1 and TRBJ2-7; TRBD1 matches at 7 bases. The CDR3 has 12 amino acids. Germline CDR1 and CDR2: SGHRS and YFSETQ. V dropped 3 bases and J dropped 6; count of bases not matched to a gene: 3. The CDR3 DNA reads TGCGCCAGCAGCTCCAGGGGGTTCGAGCAGTACTTC. Protein sequence: CASSSRGFEQYF.

The rearrangement uses TRBV3-1 (or the pseudogene TRBV3-2) and TRBJ2-1; 12 nucleotides align to TRBD2. Trimming at V came to 6 bases and at J to 7 bases, leaving 7 bases not matched to a gene. CDR1 is LGHDT, CDR2 YNNKEL, per germline (reference sequence). There are 15 residues in the CDR3. DNA of the CDR3: TGTGCCAGCAGTCAGACTAGCGGGGGTGGAAATGAGCAGTTCTTC. Its translation: CASSQTSGGGNEQFF.

The chain recombines TRBV27 with TRBJ1-2; 8 bases agree with TRBD1. Germline V gene lookup returns CDR1 MNHEY and CDR2 SMNVEV (reference sequence). V dropped 8 bases and J dropped 4; count of bases not matched to a gene: 9. CDR3 size: 14 residues. The CDR3 region has the DNA TGTGCCAGCGGACCCGGGACAGGCCGCTATGGCTACACCTTC. Encoded protein: CASGPGTGRYGYTF.

The rearrangement uses TRBV7-2 and TRBJ1-2; D possibly corresponds to TRBD1 (6 bases). The CDR3 length is 13 residues. Deletions cut 4 bases from V and 2 bases from J, with 8 bases between. In germline, CDR1 is SGHTA, CDR2 FQGNSA. The CDR3 DNA follows: TGTGCCAGCAGCTCAGGACAGAACTATGGCTACACCTTC. Translating it yields CASSSGQNYGYTF. Using reference TRBV7-2 and TRBJ1-2 for the parts outside the CDR3, the full variable domain is GAGVSQSPSNKVTEKGKDVELRCDPISGHTALYWYRQSLGQGLEFLIYFQGNSAPDKSGLPSDRFSAERTGGSVSTLTIQRTQQEDSAVYLCASSSGQNYGYTFGSGTRLTVV.

The chain couples TRBV3-1 (or the pseudogene TRBV3-2) to TRBJ1-1; D gene uncertain. V shed 0 bases and J shed 6 bases, with 11 bases lying between them. Germline values: CDR1 LGHDT, CDR2 YNNKEL (reference sequence). The CDR3 consists of 14 residues. This CDR3 is CASSQDRRVSEAFF. CDR3 sequence (DNA): TGTGCCAGCAGCCAAGACAGACGAGTATCTGAAGCTTTCTTT.

The J gene is TRBJ2-2, the V gene TRBV9; D gene uncertain. Trimming removed 3 bases from V and 0 bases from J, with 9 bases in between. From germline, CDR1 is SGDLS and CDR2 YYNGEE. This CDR3 comprises 15 residues. Written as DNA, the CDR3 is TGTGCCAGCAGCGCGACCTACCCGAACACCGGGGAGCTGTTTTTT. Amino acid sequence: CASSATYPNTGELFF.

This chain connects TRBV3-1 (or the pseudogene TRBV3-2) to TRBJ2-3; 14 positions agree with TRBD2. Germline V lookup: CDR1 LGHDT, CDR2 YNNKEL (reference sequence). V lost 1 base and J lost 8; bases outside the gene matches: 14. The CDR3 has 19 amino acids. For the CDR3, the DNA is TGTGCCAGCAGCCAAGCCCGGACTAGCGGGGGGCCCAGGGCAGCTACGCAGTATTTT. The encoded protein is CASSQARTSGGPRAATQYF.

The V call is TRBV20-1, the J call TRBJ1-1; D unresolved. The CDR3 has 11 residues. The V and J ends lost 5 bases and 0 bases respectively, with 4 bases between them. In germline, CDR1 is DFQATT, CDR2 SNEGSKA (reference sequence). CDR3 sequence (DNA): TGCAGTGCTGGCTTGAACACTGAAGCTTTCTTT. Amino acid sequence: CSAGLNTEAFF.